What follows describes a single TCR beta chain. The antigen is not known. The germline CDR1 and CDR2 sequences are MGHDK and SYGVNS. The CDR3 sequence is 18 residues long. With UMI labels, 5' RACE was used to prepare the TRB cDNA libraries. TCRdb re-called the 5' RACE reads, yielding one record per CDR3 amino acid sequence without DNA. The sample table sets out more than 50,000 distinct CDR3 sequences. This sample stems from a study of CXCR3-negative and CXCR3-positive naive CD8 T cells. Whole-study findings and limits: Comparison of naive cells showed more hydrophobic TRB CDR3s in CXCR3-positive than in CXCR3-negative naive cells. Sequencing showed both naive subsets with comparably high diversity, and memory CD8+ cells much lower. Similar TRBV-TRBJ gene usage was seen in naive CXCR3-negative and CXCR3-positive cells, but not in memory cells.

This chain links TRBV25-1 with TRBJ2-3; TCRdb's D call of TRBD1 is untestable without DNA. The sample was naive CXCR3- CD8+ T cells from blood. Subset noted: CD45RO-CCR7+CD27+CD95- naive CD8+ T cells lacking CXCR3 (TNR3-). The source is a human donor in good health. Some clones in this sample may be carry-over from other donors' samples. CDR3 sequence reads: CARDCTGTPEGVTDTQYF. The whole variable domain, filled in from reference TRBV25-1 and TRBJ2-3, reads EADIYQTPRYLVIGTGKKITLECSQTMGHDKMYWYQQDPGMELHLIHYSYGVNSTEKGDLSSESTVSRIRTEHFPLTLESARPSHTSQYLCARDCTGTPEGVTDTQYFGPGTRLTVL.